These 8 T cell receptor beta chains were sequenced from one sample in a study of regulatory T cells in long-lasting Graves disease. According to the study, TCR beta libraries were built with iRepertoire HTBI primers and CDR3-region Arm-PCR. Each CDR3 protein gets one entry after TCRdb re-called the multiplex PCR reads with MiXCR. The sample consists of some 370,000 distinct CDR3 sequences, roughly 20% of them appearing once. Time point defined: persistent/refractory GD, antithyroid drugs over 5 years with positive TRAb. TCR sequences were obtained from RNA taken from PBMCs. The sample was peripheral blood mononuclear cells (PBMCs), taken when the disease was refractory, from a patient treated with antithyroid drugs. The receptor source for this set is a female donor with Graves disease.

This clonotype has only a few counts. This sequence joins TRBV27 and TRBJ2-1; D gene unclear. The CDR3 consists of 12 residues. Germline V gene sequence: CDR1 MNHEY, CDR2 SMNVEV (reference sequence). Trimming pared 5 bases from V and 6 bases from J, leaving 8 bases between. This CDR3 reads CASSRLSNEQFF. As DNA, the CDR3 is TGTGCCAGCAGTCGCCTGAGCAATGAGCAGTTCTTC.

This clonotype was seen many times. V gene TRBV5-6 combines with J gene TRBJ1-1, with a possible D match to TRBD1 (5 bases). The CDR3 has 14 amino acids. V dropped 5 bases and J dropped 5 bases, with 16 bases sitting between them. Looked up from germline, CDR1 is SGHDT and CDR2 is YYEEEE. CDR3 nucleotides: TGTGCCAGCAGTCACACCCGGCCAGGGACTGAAGCTTTCTTT. It yields the protein CASSHTRPGTEAFF. Full variable domain (remainder filled in from reference TRBV5-6 and TRBJ1-1): DAGVTQSPTHLIKTRGQQVTLRCSPKSGHDTVSWYQQALGQGPQFIFQYYEEEERQRGNFPDRFSGHQFPNYSSELNVNALLLGDSALYLCASSHTRPGTEAFFGQGTRLTVV.

This chain uses TRBV10-3 with TRBJ1-1, with 8 bases lining up with TRBD1. Germline CDR1 is ENHRY and CDR2 is SYGVKD. V trimming: 10 bases; J trimming: 4 bases; junction bases outside the gene matches: 5. The CDR3 is 12 amino acids. The DNA for the CDR3 is TGTGCCAAGCGGACAGGGAGCACTGAAGCTTTCTTT. This sequence encodes CAKRTGSTEAFF.

The chain employs TRBV6-1 and TRBJ2-5; tentatively, D is TRBD1 (6 bases). V was shortened by 6 bases and J by 4 bases, with 18 bases between the two germline ends. Germline V lookup: CDR1 MNHNS, CDR2 SASEGT. This CDR3 is built from 15 residues. CDR3 nucleotides: TGTGCCAGCAGCCTCGATTTGGGGGCTGGAGAGACCCAGTACTTC. This translates into CASSLDLGAGETQYF.

This clonotype showed up just a few times. The chain uses TRBV20-1 and TRBJ1-5; D gene ambiguous. Deletions cut 0 bases from V and 9 bases from J, with 12 bases between. CDR1 and CDR2 (germline): DFQATT, SNEGSKA (reference sequence). The CDR3 contains 13 residues. CDR3 residues: CSAREGAQTPQHF. In DNA, the CDR3 is TGCAGTGCTAGAGAGGGAGCCCAGACGCCCCAGCATTTT.

The sample holds many counts of this clonotype. The chain uses TRBV11-2 and TRBJ1-5; no clear D. V was clipped by 1 base and J by 2 bases, with 15 bases between them. CDR1 is SGHAT, CDR2 FQNNGV, per germline. The CDR3 consists of 17 residues. In DNA, the CDR3 is TGTGCCAGCAGCTTAGGTGTTTATCCTGGAGGCAATCAGCCCCAGCATTTT. It translates to CASSLGVYPGGNQPQHF.

As to this clonotype: This clone may be a read error of a much larger clone one base away. The V and J genes are TRBV7-2 and TRBJ1-1; 9 bases align to TRBD1. Per germline, CDR1 SGHTA and CDR2 FQGNSA. The CDR3 has 14 amino acids. The trim removed 6 bases at V and 10 bases at J, leaving 12 bases unmatched. The CDR3 protein is CASRPVDRGMSAFF. Written as DNA, the CDR3 is TGTGCCAGCAGGCCCGTGGACAGGGGTATGTCAGCTTTCTTT.

The CDR3 reads CAWNRGTPLEQYF. The CDR3 DNA sequence: TGTGCCTGGAACCGAGGGACCCCTTTAGAGCAGTACTTC. J is TRBJ2-7 and V is TRBV30; D is possibly TRBD1 or TRBD2 (5 bases each). The CDR3 consists of 13 residues. The germline gives CDR1 GTSNPN, CDR2 SVGIG (reference sequence). V was trimmed by 4 bases and J by 7 bases, leaving 17 bases between them.